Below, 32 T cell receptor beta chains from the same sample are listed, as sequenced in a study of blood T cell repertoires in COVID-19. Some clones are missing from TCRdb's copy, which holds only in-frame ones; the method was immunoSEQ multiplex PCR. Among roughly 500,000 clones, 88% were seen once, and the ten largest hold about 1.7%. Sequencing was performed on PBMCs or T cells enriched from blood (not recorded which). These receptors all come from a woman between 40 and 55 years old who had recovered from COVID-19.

The CDR3 nucleotides read TGTGCCAGCAGCTTAAACAGTTACTATGGCTACACCTTC. It specifies CASSLNSYYGYTF. This chain connects TRBV7-2 to TRBJ1-2, with D uncertain. Looked up from germline, CDR1 is SGHTA and CDR2 is FQGNSA. The CDR3 extends over 13 amino acids. V was pared by 2 bases and J by 3 bases, with 7 bases between.

Written as DNA, the CDR3 is TGCAGTGCTAGTTCGGGCAATCAGCCCCAGCATTTT. It translates to CSASSGNQPQHF. This sequence joins TRBV20-1 and TRBJ1-5; no firm D call. The CDR3 has 12 residues. V lost 3 bases to trimming and J lost 2 bases, with 5 bases between them. CDR1 DFQATT and CDR2 SNEGSKA come from the germline V gene (reference sequence).

CDR3 in amino acids: CASSLITSGEYNEQFF. In DNA, the CDR3 is TGTGCCAGCAGTTTAATCACTAGCGGGGAGTACAATGAGCAGTTCTTC. The rearrangement joins TRBV6-5 to TRBJ2-1; 10 bases line up with TRBD2. This CDR3 is 16 amino acids long. With V trimmed by 4 bases and J by 4 bases, 7 bases remained unmatched. Germline CDR1 reads MNHEY; CDR2 reads SVGAGI.

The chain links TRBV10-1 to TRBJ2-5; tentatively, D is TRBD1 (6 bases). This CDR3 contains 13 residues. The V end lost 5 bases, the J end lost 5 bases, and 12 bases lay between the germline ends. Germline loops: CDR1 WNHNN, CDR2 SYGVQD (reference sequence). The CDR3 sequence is CASSRGTGETQYF. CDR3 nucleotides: TGCGCCAGCAGTAGGGGGACCGGGGAGACCCAGTACTTC.

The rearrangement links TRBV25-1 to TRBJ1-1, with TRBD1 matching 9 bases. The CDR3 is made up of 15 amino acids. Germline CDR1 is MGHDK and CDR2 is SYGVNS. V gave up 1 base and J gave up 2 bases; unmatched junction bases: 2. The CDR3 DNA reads TGTGCCAGCAGTGAATCGGGACAGGGCAACACTGAAGCTTTCTTT. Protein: CASSESGQGNTEAFF.

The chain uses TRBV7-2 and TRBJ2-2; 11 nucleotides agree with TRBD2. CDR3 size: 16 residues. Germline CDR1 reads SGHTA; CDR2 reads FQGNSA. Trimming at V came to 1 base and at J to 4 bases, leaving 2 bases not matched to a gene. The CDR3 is CASSLGLAGGTGELFF. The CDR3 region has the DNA TGTGCCAGCAGCTTAGGGCTAGCGGGAGGCACCGGGGAGCTGTTTTTT.

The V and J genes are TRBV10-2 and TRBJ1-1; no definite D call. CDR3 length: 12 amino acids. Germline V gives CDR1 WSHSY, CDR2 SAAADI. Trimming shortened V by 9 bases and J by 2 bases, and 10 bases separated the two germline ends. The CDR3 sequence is CASSTDNTEAFF. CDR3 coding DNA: TGCGCCAGTTCTACAGATAACACTGAAGCTTTCTTT.

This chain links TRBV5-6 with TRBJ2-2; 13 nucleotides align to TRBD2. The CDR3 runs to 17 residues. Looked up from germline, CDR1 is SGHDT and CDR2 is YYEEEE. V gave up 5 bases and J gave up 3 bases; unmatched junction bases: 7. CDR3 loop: CASRVLAGGLHTGELFF. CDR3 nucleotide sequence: TGTGCCAGCAGGGTACTAGCGGGAGGGCTTCACACCGGGGAGCTGTTTTTT.

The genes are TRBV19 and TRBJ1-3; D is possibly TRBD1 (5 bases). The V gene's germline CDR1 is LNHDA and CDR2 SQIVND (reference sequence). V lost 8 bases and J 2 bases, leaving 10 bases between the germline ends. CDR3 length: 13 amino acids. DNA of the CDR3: TGTGCCAGTGCCAGGGAAGCTGGAAACACCATATATTTT. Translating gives CASAREAGNTIYF.

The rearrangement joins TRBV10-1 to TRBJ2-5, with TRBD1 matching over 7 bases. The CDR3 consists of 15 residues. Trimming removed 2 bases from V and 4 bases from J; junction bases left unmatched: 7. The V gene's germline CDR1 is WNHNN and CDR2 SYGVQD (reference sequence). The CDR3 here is CASSERVGGSETQYF. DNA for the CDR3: TGCGCCAGCAGTGAGAGGGTAGGGGGCTCAGAGACCCAGTACTTC.

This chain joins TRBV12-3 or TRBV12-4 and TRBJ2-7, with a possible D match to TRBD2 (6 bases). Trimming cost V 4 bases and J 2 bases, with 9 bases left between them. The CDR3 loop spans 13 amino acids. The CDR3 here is CASSWASAYEQYF. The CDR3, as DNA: TGTGCCAGCAGTTGGGCTAGCGCCTACGAGCAGTACTTC.

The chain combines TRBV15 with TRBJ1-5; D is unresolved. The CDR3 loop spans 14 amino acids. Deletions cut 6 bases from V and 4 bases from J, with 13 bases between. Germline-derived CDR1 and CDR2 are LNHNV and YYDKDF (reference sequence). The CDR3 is CATSLQRVNQPQHF. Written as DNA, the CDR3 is TGTGCCACCAGTCTTCAGAGGGTAAATCAGCCCCAGCATTTT.

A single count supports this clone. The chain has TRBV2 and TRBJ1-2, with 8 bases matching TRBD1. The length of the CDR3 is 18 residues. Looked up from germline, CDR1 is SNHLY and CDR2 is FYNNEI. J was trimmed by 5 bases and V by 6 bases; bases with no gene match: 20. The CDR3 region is CASSRRGDRWSGVYGYTF. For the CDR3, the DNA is TGTGCCAGCAGCCGTCGGGGGGACAGGTGGTCTGGTGTTTATGGCTACACCTTC.

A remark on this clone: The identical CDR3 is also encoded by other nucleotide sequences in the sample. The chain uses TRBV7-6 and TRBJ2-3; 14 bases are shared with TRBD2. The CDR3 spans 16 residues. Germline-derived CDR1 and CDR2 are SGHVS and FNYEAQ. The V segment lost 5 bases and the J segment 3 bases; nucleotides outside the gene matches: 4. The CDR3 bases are TGTGCCAGCAGCCCACGACTAGCGGGAGGGACAGATACGCAGTATTTT. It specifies CASSPRLAGGTDTQYF.

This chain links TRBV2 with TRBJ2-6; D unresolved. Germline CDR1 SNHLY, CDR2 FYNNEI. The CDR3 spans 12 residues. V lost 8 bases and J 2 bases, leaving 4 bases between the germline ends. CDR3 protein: CASHPGANVLTF. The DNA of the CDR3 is TGTGCCAGCCATCCTGGGGCCAACGTCCTGACTTTC.

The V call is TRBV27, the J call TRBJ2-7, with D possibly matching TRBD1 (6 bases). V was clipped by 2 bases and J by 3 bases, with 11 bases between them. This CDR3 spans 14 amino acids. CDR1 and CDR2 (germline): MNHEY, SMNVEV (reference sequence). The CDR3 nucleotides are TGTGCCAGCAGTTTAGCCAGGGGCGACTACGAGCAGTACTTC. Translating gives CASSLARGDYEQYF.

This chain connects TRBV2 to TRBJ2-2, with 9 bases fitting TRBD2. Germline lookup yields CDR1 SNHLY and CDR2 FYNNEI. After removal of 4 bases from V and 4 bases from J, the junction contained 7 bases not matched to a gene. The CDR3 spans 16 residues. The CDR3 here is CASSGVSGSATGELFF. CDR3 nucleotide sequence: TGTGCCAGCAGTGGAGTTAGCGGGAGTGCCACCGGGGAGCTGTTTTTT.

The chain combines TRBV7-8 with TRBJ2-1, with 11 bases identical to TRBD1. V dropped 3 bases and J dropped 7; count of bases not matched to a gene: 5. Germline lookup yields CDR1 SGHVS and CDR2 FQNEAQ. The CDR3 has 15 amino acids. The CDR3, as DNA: TGTGCCAGCAGCTTCACGGGACAGGGGGATAATGAGCAGTTCTTC. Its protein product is CASSFTGQGDNEQFF.

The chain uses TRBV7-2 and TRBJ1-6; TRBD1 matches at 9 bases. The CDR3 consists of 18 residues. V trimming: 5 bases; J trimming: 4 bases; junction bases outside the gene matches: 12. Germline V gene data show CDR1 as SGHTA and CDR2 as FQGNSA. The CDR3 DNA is TGTGCCAGCAGCAGCGTTTTAGGGACAGGGTCTTATAATTCACCCCTCCACTTT. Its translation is CASSSVLGTGSYNSPLHF. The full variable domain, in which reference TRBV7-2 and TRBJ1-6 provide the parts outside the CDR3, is GAGVSQSPSNKVTEKGKDVELRCDPISGHTALYWYRQSLGQGLEFLIYFQGNSAPDKSGLPSDRFSAERTGGSVSTLTIQRTQQEDSAVYLCASSSVLGTGSYNSPLHFGNGTRLTVT.

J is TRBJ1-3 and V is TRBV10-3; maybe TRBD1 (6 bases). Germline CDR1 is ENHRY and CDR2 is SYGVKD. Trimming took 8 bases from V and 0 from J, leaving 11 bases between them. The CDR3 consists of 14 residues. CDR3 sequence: CAIQDRPSGNTIYF. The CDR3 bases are TGTGCCATCCAGGACAGACCCTCTGGAAACACCATATATTTT.

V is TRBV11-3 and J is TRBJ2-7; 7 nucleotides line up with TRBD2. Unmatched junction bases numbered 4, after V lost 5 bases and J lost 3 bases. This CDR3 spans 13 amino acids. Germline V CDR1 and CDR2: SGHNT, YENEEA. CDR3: CASSQTGGYEQYF. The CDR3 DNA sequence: TGTGCCAGCAGCCAGACGGGGGGCTACGAGCAGTACTTC. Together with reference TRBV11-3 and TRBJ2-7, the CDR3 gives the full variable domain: EAGVVQSPRYKIIEKKQPVAFWCNPISGHNTLYWYLQNLGQGPELLIRYENEEAVDDSQLPKDRFSAERLKGVDSTLKIQPAELGDSAVYLCASSQTGGYEQYFGPGTRLTVT.

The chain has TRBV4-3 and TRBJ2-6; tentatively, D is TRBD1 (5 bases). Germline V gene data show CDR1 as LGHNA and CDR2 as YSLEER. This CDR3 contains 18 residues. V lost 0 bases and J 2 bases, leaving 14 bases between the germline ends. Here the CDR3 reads CASSQEYRGSAGANVLTF. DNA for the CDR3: TGCGCCAGCAGCCAAGAATATAGGGGTTCGGCTGGGGCCAACGTCCTGACTTTC.

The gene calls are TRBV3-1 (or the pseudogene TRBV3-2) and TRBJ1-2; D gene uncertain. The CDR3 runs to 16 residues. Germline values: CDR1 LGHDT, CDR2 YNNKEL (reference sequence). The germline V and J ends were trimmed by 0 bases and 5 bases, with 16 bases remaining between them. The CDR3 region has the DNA TGTGCCAGCAGCCAAGATTATGGGCTACATGCTTATGGCTACACCTTC. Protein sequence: CASSQDYGLHAYGYTF.

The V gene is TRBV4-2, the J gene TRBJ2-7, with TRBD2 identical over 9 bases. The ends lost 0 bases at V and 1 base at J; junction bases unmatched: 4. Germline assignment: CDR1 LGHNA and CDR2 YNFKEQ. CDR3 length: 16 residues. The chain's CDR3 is CASSQDPTSGSYEQYF. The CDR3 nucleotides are TGTGCCAGCAGCCAAGATCCGACTAGCGGTTCCTACGAGCAGTACTTC.

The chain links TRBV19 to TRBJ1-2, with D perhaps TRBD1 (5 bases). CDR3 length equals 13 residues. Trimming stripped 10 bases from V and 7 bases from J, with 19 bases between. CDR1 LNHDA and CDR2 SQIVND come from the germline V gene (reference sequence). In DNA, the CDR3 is TGTGCCACACAGGACCTTGGAGTCTCTGGCTACACCTTC. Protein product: CATQDLGVSGYTF. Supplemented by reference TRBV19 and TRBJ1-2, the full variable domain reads DGGITQSPKYLFRKEGQNVTLSCEQNLNHDAMYWYRQDPGQGLRLIYYSQIVNDFQKGDIAEGYSVSREKKESFPLTVTSAQKNPTAFYLCATQDLGVSGYTFGSGTRLTVV.

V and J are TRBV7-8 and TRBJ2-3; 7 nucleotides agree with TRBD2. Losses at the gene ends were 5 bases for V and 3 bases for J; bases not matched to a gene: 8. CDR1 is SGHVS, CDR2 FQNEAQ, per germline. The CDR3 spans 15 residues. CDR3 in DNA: TGTGCCAGCAGCCTAAGTGGCGGGAGAACAGATACGCAGTATTTT. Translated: CASSLSGGRTDTQYF.

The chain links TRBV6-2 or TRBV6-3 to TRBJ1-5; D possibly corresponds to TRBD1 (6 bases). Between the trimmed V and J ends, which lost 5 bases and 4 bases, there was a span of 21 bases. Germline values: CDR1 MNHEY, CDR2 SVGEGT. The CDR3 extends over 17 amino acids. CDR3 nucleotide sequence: TGTGCCAGCAGTACCGCGGGGGGGGCGGGATGGAATCAGCCCCAGCATTTT. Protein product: CASSTAGGAGWNQPQHF.

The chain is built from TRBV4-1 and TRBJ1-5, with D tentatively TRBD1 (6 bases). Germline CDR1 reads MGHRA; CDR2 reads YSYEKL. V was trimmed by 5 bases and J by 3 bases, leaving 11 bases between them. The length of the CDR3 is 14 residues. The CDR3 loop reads CASSSRQVNQPQHF. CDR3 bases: TGCGCCAGCAGCTCACGACAGGTCAATCAGCCCCAGCATTTT.

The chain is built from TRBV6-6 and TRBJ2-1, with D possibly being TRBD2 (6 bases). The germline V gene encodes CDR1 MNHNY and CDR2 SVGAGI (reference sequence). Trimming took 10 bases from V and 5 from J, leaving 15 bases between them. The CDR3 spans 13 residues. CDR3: CAIRETGDNEQFF. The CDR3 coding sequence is TGTGCCATACGGGAGACTGGAGACAATGAGCAGTTCTTC.

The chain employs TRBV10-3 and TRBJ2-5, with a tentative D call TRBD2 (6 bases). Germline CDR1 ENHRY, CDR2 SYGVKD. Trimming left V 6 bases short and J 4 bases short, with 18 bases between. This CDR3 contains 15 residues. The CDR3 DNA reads TGTGCCATCAGCGGATTTGGGGGGTTGGTAGAGACCCAGTACTTC. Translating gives CAISGFGGLVETQYF.

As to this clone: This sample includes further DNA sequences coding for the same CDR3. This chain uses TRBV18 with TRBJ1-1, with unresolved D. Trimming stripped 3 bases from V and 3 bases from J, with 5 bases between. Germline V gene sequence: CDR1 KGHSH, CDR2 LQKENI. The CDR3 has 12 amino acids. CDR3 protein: CASSPRDTEAFF. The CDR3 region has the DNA TGTGCCAGCTCACCCCGCGACACTGAAGCTTTCTTT.

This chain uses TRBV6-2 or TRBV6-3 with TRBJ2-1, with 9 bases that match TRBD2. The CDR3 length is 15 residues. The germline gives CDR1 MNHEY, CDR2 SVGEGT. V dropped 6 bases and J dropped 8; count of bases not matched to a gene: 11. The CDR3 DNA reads TGTGCCAGCAGCAGCCTCGGGACTAGCTTGGATGAGCAGTTCTTC. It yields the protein CASSSLGTSLDEQFF.